These 7 T cell receptor beta chains were sequenced from one sample in a study of T cell responses to AZD1222 COVID-19 vaccine (dated by TCRdb to the early 2020s). In the paper's terms, the time point label means: about 28 days (+/-7) after the second vaccine dose. Library creation used the immunoSEQ multiplex PCR assay. As stored in TCRdb, this immuneACCESS dataset retains in-frame rearrangements with V and J assigned. A fraction of the clones does not appear; measured against another copy, unresolved V genes explain less than half of the discrepancy, and the remainder lacks a known reason. Counted in this sample were roughly 140,000 clones; more than 75% of them appeared once. The ten biggest clones cover 3.1% of the sample. This specimen was peripheral blood, taken 28 days after the second AZD1222 dose. The origin of the receptors is an adult who received the AZD1222 COVID-19 vaccine.

This clone was recorded only once. The J gene is TRBJ1-1, the V gene TRBV5-1; D is ambiguous. The CDR3 covers 15 residues. V was cut by 0 bases and J by 0 bases, with 9 bases left in between. CDR1 is SGHRS, CDR2 YFSETQ, per germline. CDR3 DNA sequence: TGCGCCAGCAGCTTGGCTAGGACGGTGAACACTGAAGCTTTCTTT. It translates to CASSLARTVNTEAFF.

The chain links TRBV28 to TRBJ1-5, with D tentatively TRBD1 (6 bases). Germline V gene lookup returns CDR1 MDHEN and CDR2 SYDVKM. There are 14 residues in the CDR3. The V gene lost 11 bases and the J gene lost 0 bases, with 14 bases spanning the gap. Here the CDR3 DNA reads TGTGCCCGGAGGGGGGGGGCTAGCAATCAGCCCCAGCATTTT. Translation: CARRGGASNQPQHF.

The chain links TRBV5-6 to TRBJ2-7; D not certain. The CDR3 runs 15 residues. Germline CDR1 and CDR2: SGHDT and YYEEEE. Trimming shortened V by 4 bases and J by 3 bases, and 17 bases separated the two germline ends. CDR3 sequence (DNA): TGTGCCAGCAGCCCATCAGAGGACCTCCTCTACGAGCAGTACTTC. The encoded protein is CASSPSEDLLYEQYF.

The chain recombines TRBV28 with TRBJ1-2, with no clear D. The CDR3 has 15 residues. V lost 5 bases and J 0 bases, leaving 13 bases between the germline ends. Per the germline V gene, CDR1 is MDHEN and CDR2 is SYDVKM. The CDR3 spells CASSVAGLANYGYTF. CDR3 DNA sequence: TGTGCCAGCAGTGTCGCTGGATTAGCTAACTATGGCTACACCTTC.

This clone was recorded only once. This chain joins TRBV11-2 and TRBJ1-2; possible D gene TRBD1, 5 bases. CDR1 and CDR2 from the germline V gene are SGHAT and FQNNGV. V was trimmed by 3 bases and J by 0 bases, leaving 20 bases between them. The CDR3 sequence is 18 residues long. DNA for the CDR3: TGTGCCAGCAGCTTGTTAACAGGCAGAAGTAGGGCTAACTATGGCTACACCTTC. Its translation: CASSLLTGRSRANYGYTF.

The chain is built from TRBV2 and TRBJ1-1; D is possibly TRBD1 (5 bases). The V and J ends lost 5 bases and 3 bases respectively, with 10 bases between them. Germline values: CDR1 SNHLY, CDR2 FYNNEI. CDR3 length equals 13 residues. DNA for the CDR3: TGTGCCAGCAGTCTTCAGGGACACACTGAAGCTTTCTTT. It codes for CASSLQGHTEAFF.

V gene TRBV3-1 (or the pseudogene TRBV3-2) combines with J gene TRBJ2-7; TRBD1 matches 7 bases. The CDR3 loop spans 17 amino acids. V was clipped by 5 bases and J by 6 bases; unmatched bases: 19. Germline loops: CDR1 LGHDT, CDR2 YNNKEL (reference sequence). The chain's CDR3 is CASSLRPGTVGRGEQYF. The CDR3 DNA reads as TGTGCCAGCAGCTTGAGGCCAGGGACAGTCGGAAGAGGCGAGCAGTACTTC.